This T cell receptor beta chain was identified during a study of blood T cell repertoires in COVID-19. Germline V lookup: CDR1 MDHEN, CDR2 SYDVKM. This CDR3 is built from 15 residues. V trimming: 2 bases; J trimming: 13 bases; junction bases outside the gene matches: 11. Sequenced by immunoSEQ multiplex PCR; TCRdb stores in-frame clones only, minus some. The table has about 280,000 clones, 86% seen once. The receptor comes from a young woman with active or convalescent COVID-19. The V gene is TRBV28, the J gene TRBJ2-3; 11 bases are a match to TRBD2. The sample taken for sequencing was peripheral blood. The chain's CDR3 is CASSLLAGGRRSEYF. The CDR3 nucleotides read TGTGCCAGCAGTTTACTAGCGGGGGGCCGCAGGTCGGAGTATTTT.